The rows below give T cell receptor beta chains drawn from one sample of a study of cytomegalovirus exposure and HLA in healthy donors. This table comes from immunoSEQ multiplex PCR, and its TCRdb copy is limited to in-frame clones, with some not included. Among some 77,000 clones listed, roughly three quarters were seen once. The specimen sequenced was PBMCs. The receptor source for this set is a woman between 35 and 50 years old in good health and CMV-seropositive. Each CDR3 is given with its conserved first and last residue. A D gene is named only where the DNA matches it firmly. Clone size is not always given. Where it is, it says once, few, many or a class for expanded clones.

J: TRBJ1-4; size: -; V: TRBV5-1; D: TRBD1; DNA: TGCGCCAGCAGATTGGGACAGGGAGATGAAAAACTGTTTTTT; CDR3: CASRLGQGDEKLFF
J: TRBJ2-1; size: many; V: TRBV14; D: -; DNA: TGTGCCAGCAGCCTGCTAGCGTTTTCCTACAATGAGCAGTTCTTC; CDR3: CASSLLAFSYNEQFF
J: TRBJ2-2; size: -; V: TRBV29-1; D: -; DNA: TGCAGCGTCCATAGCGGAGTCACCGGGGAGCTGTTTTTT; CDR3: CSVHSGVTGELFF
J: TRBJ2-4; size: -; V: TRBV29-1; D: TRBD2; DNA: TGCAGCGTTGAATTCCTAGCGGGACGGGGACTAGCCAAAAACATTCAGTACTTC; CDR3: CSVEFLAGRGLAKNIQYF
J: TRBJ1-2; size: once; V: TRBV19; D: TRBD1; DNA: TGTGCCAGTAGTATTGGGGGACAGGGGACGGCCTCCTATGGCTACACCTTC; CDR3: CASSIGGQGTASYGYTF
J: TRBJ2-3; size: -; V: TRBV2; D: TRBD2; DNA: TGTGCCAGCAGTGCTCGACTAGCGGGCGGCACAGATACGCAGTATTTT; CDR3: CASSARLAGGTDTQYF
J: TRBJ2-1; size: -; V: TRBV23-1; D: -; DNA: TGCGCCAGCAGTCCAGGCCAGCTAGCCGCGGAGAATGAGCAGTTCTTC; CDR3: CASSPGQLAAENEQFF
J: TRBJ2-7; size: -; V: TRBV30; D: -; DNA: TGTGCCTGGAGTCTGGAGGGGGCCCGCGAGCAGTACTTC; CDR3: CAWSLEGAREQYF
J: TRBJ1-2; size: -; V: TRBV12-5; D: TRBD1; DNA: TGTGCGATCCCGGGACAGGGAATGAGGAACTATGGCTACACCTTC; CDR3: CAIPGQGMRNYGYTF
J: TRBJ2-5; size: -; V: TRBV4-2; D: TRBD2; DNA: TGTGCCAGCAGCCAAGGTCGTTCGGGGGGGCCGGAGACCCAGTACTTC; CDR3: CASSQGRSGGPETQYF
J: TRBJ1-1; size: -; V: TRBV2; D: -; DNA: TGTGCCAGCAGTGAAGACAGGGCGCCTTTGGCTTTCTTT; CDR3: CASSEDRAPLAFF
J: TRBJ2-3; size: -; V: TRBV9; D: -; DNA: TGTGCCAGCAGCCCCCGGGACTCCAACCCAGATACGCAGTATTTT; CDR3: CASSPRDSNPDTQYF
J: TRBJ1-1; size: -; V: TRBV30; D: TRBD1; DNA: TGTGCCTGGAGTGTGGACAGGGACACTGAAGCTTTCTTT; CDR3: CAWSVDRDTEAFF
J: TRBJ1-1; size: -; V: TRBV29-1; D: -; DNA: TGCAGCGTTGAAGTCGTCCGGTCTGAAGCTTTCTTT; CDR3: CSVEVVRSEAFF
J: TRBJ1-3; size: -; V: TRBV25-1; D: -; DNA: TGTGCCAGCAGTGAGGAGGCCTCTGGAAACACCATATATTTT; CDR3: CASSEEASGNTIYF
J: TRBJ2-1; size: few; V: TRBV4-2; D: TRBD1; DNA: TGTGCCAGCAGCCAAGCTGGGACAGGGTACAATGAGCAGTTCTTC; CDR3: CASSQAGTGYNEQFF
J: TRBJ2-6; size: -; V: TRBV4-1; D: TRBD1; DNA: TGCGCCAGCAGCCAAGCCAACAGGGGGCTAGGGGCCAACGTCCTGACTTTC; CDR3: CASSQANRGLGANVLTF
J: TRBJ2-3; size: -; V: TRBV6-5; D: -; DNA: TGTGCCAGCAGTTACTCCAGTATTACGAGCACAGATACGCAGTATTTT; CDR3: CASSYSSITSTDTQYF
J: TRBJ2-2; size: -; V: TRBV10-1; D: TRBD2; DNA: TGCGCCAGCAGGGGGCCGGGACTAGCGGGATTAATTAGGGGCACCGGGGAGCTGTTTTTT; CDR3: CASRGPGLAGLIRGTGELFF
J: TRBJ2-7; size: -; V: TRBV7-9; D: -; DNA: TGTGCCAGCAGAAAGACTCAGGGGGACTCTAGGTACGAGCAGTACTTC; CDR3: CASRKTQGDSRYEQYF
J: TRBJ2-1; size: -; V: TRBV30; D: -; DNA: TGTGCCTGGAGTGTAGCGTGGGGGCAGCAGTTCTTC; CDR3: CAWSVAWGQQFF
J: TRBJ2-7; size: -; V: TRBV19; D: -; DNA: TGTGCCAGTATGCCGGGCGGACTCTTGGGCGAGCAGTACTTC; CDR3: CASMPGGLLGEQYF
J: TRBJ1-2; size: -; V: TRBV5-4; D: TRBD1; DNA: TGTGCCAGCAGCCTGGGACAGCTAGCTAACTATGGCTACACCTTC; CDR3: CASSLGQLANYGYTF
J: TRBJ1-4; size: -; V: TRBV7-9; D: -; DNA: TGTGCCAGCAGCTCCGCAGGGTCCCGGGGGGAAAAACTGTTTTTT; CDR3: CASSSAGSRGEKLFF
J: TRBJ2-3; size: -; V: TRBV6-1; D: TRBD2; DNA: TGTGCCAGCAGTGGACTAGCGGGGGCCCCCCCGGATACGCAGTATTTT; CDR3: CASSGLAGAPPDTQYF
J: TRBJ1-1; size: -; V: TRBV5-1; D: TRBD1; DNA: TGCGCCAGCAGTCGGGGGACAGGGTGGGGCCCTGAAGCTTTCTTT; CDR3: CASSRGTGWGPEAFF
J: TRBJ2-2; size: -; V: TRBV15; D: TRBD1; DNA: TGTGCCACCAGCAGGACAGGGGGCGTTGGCCTCGGGGAGCTGTTTTTT; CDR3: CATSRTGGVGLGELFF
J: TRBJ1-3; size: -; V: TRBV6-5; D: -; DNA: TGTGCCAGCAGAGTGGGGGGTTCTGGAAACACCATATATTTT; CDR3: CASRVGGSGNTIYF
J: TRBJ1-1; size: few; V: TRBV28; D: TRBD1; DNA: TGTGCCAGCAGTTCTCGACAGGGCGGTTACACTGAAGCTTTCTTT; CDR3: CASSSRQGGYTEAFF
J: TRBJ2-5; size: -; V: TRBV9; D: TRBD2; DNA: TGTGCCAGCAGCGTAGTCTCTAGCGGGGGAGGCGAGACCCAGTACTTC; CDR3: CASSVVSSGGGETQYF
J: TRBJ2-3; size: -; V: TRBV29-1; D: TRBD1; DNA: TGCAGCGTTGATTTTGGCTGGGACAGAGGCACAGATACGCAGTATTTT; CDR3: CSVDFGWDRGTDTQYF
J: TRBJ1-1; size: -; V: TRBV6-5; D: TRBD1; DNA: TGTGCCAGCAGTTACGGGGTCAGGGGGCAGGACACTGAAGCTTTCTTT; CDR3: CASSYGVRGQDTEAFF
J: TRBJ1-5; size: few; V: TRBV7-9; D: TRBD1; DNA: TGTGCCAGCAGCACCGGGACAGGGGGTCCCATTAGCAATCAGCCCCAGCATTTT; CDR3: CASSTGTGGPISNQPQHF
J: TRBJ2-1; size: -; V: TRBV2; D: -; DNA: TGTGCCAGCGGCGGGAATGAGCAGTTCTTC; CDR3: CASGGNEQFF
J: TRBJ2-3; size: -; V: TRBV30; D: TRBD2; DNA: TGTGCCTGTGGGAAGACTAGCGGAAAGGGAAATACGCAGTATTTT; CDR3: CACGKTSGKGNTQYF
J: TRBJ1-4; size: -; V: TRBV6-1; D: -; DNA: TGTGCCAGCAGTGAGTCGGGAAGACCTGAAAAACTGTTTTTT; CDR3: CASSESGRPEKLFF
J: TRBJ1-2; size: -; V: TRBV6-6; D: TRBD1; DNA: TGTGCCAGCAGTCGAGCGACAGGGACGACTGGCTACACCTTC; CDR3: CASSRATGTTGYTF
J: TRBJ2-1; size: -; V: TRBV9; D: TRBD2; DNA: TGTGCCAGCAGCGTTACTAGCGGCTCCTACAATGAGCAGTTCTTC; CDR3: CASSVTSGSYNEQFF
J: TRBJ1-2; size: few; V: TRBV5-1; D: -; DNA: TGCGCCAGCAGCCAGGACTATGGCTACACCTTC; CDR3: CASSQDYGYTF
J: TRBJ2-1; size: -; V: TRBV5-1; D: TRBD1; DNA: TGCGCCAGCAGCTTTACGGACAGGACTCCATCCTACAATGAGCAGTTCTTC; CDR3: CASSFTDRTPSYNEQFF
J: TRBJ1-2; size: -; V: TRBV27; D: -; DNA: TGTGCCAGCAGTTTAGAGTTTCCGGGGACTGGTAACTATGGCTACACCTTC; CDR3: CASSLEFPGTGNYGYTF
J: TRBJ1-3; size: -; V: TRBV29-1; D: -; DNA: TGCAGCGGACCTCTCTGGGGGGACTCTGGAAACACCATATATTTT; CDR3: CSGPLWGDSGNTIYF
J: TRBJ1-2; size: -; V: TRBV7-9; D: TRBD1; DNA: TGTGCCAGCAGCTCCGCAGGGGGCAGCAGCTATGGCTACACCTTC; CDR3: CASSSAGGSSYGYTF
J: TRBJ2-1; size: once; V: TRBV27; D: -; DNA: TGTGCCAGCAGTCACAGGGACTACAATGAGCAGTTCTTC; CDR3: CASSHRDYNEQFF
J: TRBJ1-5; size: few; V: TRBV30; D: TRBD1; DNA: TGTGCCTGGAGTGTACCCGACAGGGCGGATCAGCCCCAGCATTTT; CDR3: CAWSVPDRADQPQHF